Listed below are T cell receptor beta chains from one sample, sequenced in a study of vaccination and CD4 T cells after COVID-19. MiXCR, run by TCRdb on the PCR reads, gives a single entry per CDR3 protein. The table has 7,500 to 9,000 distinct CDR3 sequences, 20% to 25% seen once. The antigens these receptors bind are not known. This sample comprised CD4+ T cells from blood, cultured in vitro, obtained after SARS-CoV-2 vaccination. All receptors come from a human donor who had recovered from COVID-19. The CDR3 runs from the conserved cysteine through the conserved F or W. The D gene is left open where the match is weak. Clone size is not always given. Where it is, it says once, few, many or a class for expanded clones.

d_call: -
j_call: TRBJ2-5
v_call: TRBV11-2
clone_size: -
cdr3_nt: TGTGCCAGCAGCCGGACACGAGAAGAGACCCAGTACTTC
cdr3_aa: CASSRTREETQYF

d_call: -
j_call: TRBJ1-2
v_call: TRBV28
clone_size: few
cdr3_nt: TGTGCCAGCAAAGGGAAGAACAGAAACTATGGCTACACCTTC
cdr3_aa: CASKGKNRNYGYTF

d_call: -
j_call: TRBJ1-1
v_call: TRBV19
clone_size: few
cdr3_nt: TGTGCCAGTAGTATACTGGACCCAAGGGGCGCTTTCTTT
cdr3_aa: CASSILDPRGAFF

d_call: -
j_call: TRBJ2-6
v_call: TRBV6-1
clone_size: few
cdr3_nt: TGTGCCAGCAGTGAATTGGTTGTTGCAGGGGGGAGGAGGGCCAACGTCCTGACTTTC
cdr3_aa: CASSELVVAGGRRANVLTF

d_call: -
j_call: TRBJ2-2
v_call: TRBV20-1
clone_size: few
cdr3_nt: TGCAGTGCTAGCAGAGTGAGGACCGGGGAGCTGTTTTTT
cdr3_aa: CSASRVRTGELFF

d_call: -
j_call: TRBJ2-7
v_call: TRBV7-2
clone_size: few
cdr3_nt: TGTGCCAGCAGCTTAAACCTAGCCGGGTCTAGCGTGGTCTCCGAGCAGTACTTC
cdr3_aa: CASSLNLAGSSVVSEQYF

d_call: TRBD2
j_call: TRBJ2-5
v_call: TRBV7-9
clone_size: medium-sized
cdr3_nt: TGTGCCAGCAGCCTAAACCCTCTAGCGGGGGAGAAAGAGACCCAGTACTTC
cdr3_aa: CASSLNPLAGEKETQYF

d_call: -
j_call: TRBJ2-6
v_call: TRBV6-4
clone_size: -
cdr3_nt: TGTGCCAGCAGTGACAACTCTGGGGCCAACGTCCTGACTTTC
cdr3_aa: CASSDNSGANVLTF

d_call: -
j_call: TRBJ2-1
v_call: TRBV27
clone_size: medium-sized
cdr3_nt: TGTGCCAGCAGTTTAACTAGACGTCCCTACAATGAGCAGTTCTTC
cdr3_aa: CASSLTRRPYNEQFF

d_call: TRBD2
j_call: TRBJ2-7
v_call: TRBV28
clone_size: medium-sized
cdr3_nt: TGTGCCAGCAGTCCGACGGGACTAGCGGGAGGGGGAAGGCAGTACTTC
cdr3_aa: CASSPTGLAGGGRQYF

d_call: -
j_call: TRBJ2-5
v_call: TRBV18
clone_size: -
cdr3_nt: TGTGCCAGCTCACCGTCGGGGGCGCAGGAGACCCAGTACTTC
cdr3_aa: CASSPSGAQETQYF

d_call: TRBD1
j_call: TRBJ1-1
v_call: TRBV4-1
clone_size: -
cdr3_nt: TGCGCCAGCAGCCAAGGACAGGGAGGCACTGAAGCTTTCTTT
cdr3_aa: CASSQGQGGTEAFF

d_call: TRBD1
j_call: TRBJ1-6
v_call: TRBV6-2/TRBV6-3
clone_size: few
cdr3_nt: TGTGCCAGCAGCTCCTCCGGGACAGGGGTCTCACCCCTCCACTTT
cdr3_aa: CASSSSGTGVSPLHF

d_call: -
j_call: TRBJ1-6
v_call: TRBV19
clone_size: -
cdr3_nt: TGTGCCAGTAGTGCCCTGGGGAAGGGTAATTCACCCCTCCACTTT
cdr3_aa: CASSALGKGNSPLHF

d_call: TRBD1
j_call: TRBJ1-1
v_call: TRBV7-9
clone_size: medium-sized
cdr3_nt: TGTGCCAGCAGCTTAACAGGGGGGACTGAAGCTTTCTTT
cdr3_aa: CASSLTGGTEAFF

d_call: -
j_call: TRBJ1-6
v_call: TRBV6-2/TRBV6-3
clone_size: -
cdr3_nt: TGTGCCAGCAGTTACGAGGACAGCGGGCTCCCCCTCCACTTT
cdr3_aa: CASSYEDSGLPLHF

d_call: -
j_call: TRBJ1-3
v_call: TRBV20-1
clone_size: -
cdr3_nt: TGCAGTCACTCTAAGATCTCTGGAAACACCATATATTTT
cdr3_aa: CSHSKISGNTIYF

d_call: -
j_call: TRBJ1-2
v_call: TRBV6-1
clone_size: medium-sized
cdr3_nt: TGTGCCAGCAGTGCGGACAGAGCGGGGTATGGCTACACCTTC
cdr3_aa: CASSADRAGYGYTF

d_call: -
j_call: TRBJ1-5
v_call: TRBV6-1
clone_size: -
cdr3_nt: TGTGCCAGCAGCCGAACAGGTAGCAATCAGCCCCAGCATTTT
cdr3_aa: CASSRTGSNQPQHF

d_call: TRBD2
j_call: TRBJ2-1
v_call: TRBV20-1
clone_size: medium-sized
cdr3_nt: TGCAGTGCTAGAGGCGGGGGGTACAATGAGCAGTTCTTC
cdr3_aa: CSARGGGYNEQFF

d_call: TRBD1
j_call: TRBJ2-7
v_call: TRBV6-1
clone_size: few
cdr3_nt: TGTGCCAGCATTCTAGCACGGGGACAGGGGGTTTACGAGCAGTACTTC
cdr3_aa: CASILARGQGVYEQYF

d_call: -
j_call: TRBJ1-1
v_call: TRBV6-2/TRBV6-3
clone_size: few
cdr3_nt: TGTGCCAGCAGCCCAGGGTACACTGAAGCTTTCTTT
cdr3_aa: CASSPGYTEAFF

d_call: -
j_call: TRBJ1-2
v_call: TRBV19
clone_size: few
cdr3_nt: TGTGCCAGTAATAAGGGAGTAGCTAACTATGGCTACACCTTC
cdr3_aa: CASNKGVANYGYTF

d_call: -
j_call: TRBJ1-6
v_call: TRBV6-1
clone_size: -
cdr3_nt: TGTGCCATCTCGTCGGGGGGGGATAATTCACCCCTCCACTTT
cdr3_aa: CAISSGGDNSPLHF

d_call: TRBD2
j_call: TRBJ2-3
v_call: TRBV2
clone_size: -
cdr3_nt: TGTGCCAGCAGTGACGGACTAGCGGGTACCTTGCAGTATTTT
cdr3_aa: CASSDGLAGTLQYF

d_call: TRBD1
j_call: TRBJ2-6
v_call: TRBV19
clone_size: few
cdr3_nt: TGTGCCAGTAGCTCGAGACAGGGCGCCCTCTCTGGGGCCAACGTCCTGACTTTC
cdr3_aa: CASSSRQGALSGANVLTF

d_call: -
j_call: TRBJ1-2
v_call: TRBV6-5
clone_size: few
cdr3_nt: TGTGCCAGCAGTTATAGTGAGTCAAACTATGGCTACACCTTC
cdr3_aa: CASSYSESNYGYTF

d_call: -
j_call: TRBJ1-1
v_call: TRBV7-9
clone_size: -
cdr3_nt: TGTGCCAGCACAAAACCGGTTGTGGGGGGGGACACTGAAGCTTTCTTT
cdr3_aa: CASTKPVVGGDTEAFF

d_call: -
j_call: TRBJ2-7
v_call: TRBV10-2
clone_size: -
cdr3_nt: TGCGCCAGCAAGGAAACGGCAGGGGCTACCTACGAGCAGTACTTC
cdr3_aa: CASKETAGATYEQYF

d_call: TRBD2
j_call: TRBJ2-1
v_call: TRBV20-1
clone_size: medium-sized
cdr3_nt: TGCAGTGCTAGGCTTACTAGCGTCAATGAGCAGTTCTTC
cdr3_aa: CSARLTSVNEQFF

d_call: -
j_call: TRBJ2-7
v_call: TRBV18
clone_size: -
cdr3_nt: TGTGCCAGCTCCCCTAGCGTTTCCTACGAGCAGTACTTC
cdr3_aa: CASSPSVSYEQYF

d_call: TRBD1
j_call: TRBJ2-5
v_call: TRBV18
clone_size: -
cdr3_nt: TGTGCCAGCTCACCAGGAAGGGACAGCAAAGAGACCCAGTACTTC
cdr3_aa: CASSPGRDSKETQYF

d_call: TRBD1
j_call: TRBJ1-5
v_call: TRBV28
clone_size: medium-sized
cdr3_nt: TGTGCCAGCAGTTCCGGGACAGGGAGGTCACCCCAGCATTTT
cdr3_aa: CASSSGTGRSPQHF

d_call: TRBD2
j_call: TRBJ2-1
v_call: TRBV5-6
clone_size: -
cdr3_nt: TGTGCCAGCAGCTCCACGAGTCCCAGCGGGAGTTACAATGAGCAGTTCTTC
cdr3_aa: CASSSTSPSGSYNEQFF

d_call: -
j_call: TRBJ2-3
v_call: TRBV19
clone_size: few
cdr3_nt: TGTGCCAGTAGCCCACCCGGGGGAGATACGCAGTATTTT
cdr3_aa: CASSPPGGDTQYF

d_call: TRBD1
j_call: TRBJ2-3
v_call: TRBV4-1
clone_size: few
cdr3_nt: TGCGCCAGCAGCCATTCCGGGACAGGGGGCACAGATACGCAGTATTTT
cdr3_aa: CASSHSGTGGTDTQYF

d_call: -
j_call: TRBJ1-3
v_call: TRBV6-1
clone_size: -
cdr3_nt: TGTGCCAGCACCAGGGACATCTCTGGAAACACCATATATTTT
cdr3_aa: CASTRDISGNTIYF

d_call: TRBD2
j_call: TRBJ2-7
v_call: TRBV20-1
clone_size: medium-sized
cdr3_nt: TGCAGTGCTCAAAGGACTAGCGGGAGGAGCTACGAGCAGTACTTC
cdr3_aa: CSAQRTSGRSYEQYF

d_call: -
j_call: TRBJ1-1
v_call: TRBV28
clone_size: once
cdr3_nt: TGTGCCCTAAGCTCCGGGAACAAGAACACTGAAGCTTTCTTT
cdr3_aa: CALSSGNKNTEAFF

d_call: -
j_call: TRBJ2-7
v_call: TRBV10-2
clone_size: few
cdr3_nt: TGCGCCAGCAGTGAGTCGTTTGGCCGGTTAGGCGAGCAGTACTTC
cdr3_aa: CASSESFGRLGEQYF

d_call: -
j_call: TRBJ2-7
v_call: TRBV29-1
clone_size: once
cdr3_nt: TGCAGCGTTGAAAAGTCACAGGGAGGACGCTACGAGCAGTACTTC
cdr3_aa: CSVEKSQGGRYEQYF

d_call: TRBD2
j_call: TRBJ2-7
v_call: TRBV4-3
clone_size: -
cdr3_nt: TGCGCCAGCAGCCCGGGACTAGCGGGAATTAAGTACTTC
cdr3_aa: CASSPGLAGIKYF

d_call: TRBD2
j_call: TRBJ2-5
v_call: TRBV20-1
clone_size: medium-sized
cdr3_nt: TGCAGTGCAGATGACGGGACTAGCGGGGGTGGGCAAGAGACCCAGTACTTC
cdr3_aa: CSADDGTSGGGQETQYF

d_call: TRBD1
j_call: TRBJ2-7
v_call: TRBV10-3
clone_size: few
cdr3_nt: TGTGCCATCAGTGAGTCGAAGGGGGCCCCCTACGAGCAGTACTTC
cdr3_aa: CAISESKGAPYEQYF

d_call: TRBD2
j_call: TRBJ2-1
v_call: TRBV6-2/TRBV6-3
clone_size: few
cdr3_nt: TGTGCCAGCAGTTACCCGACTAGCGGGAGTGGCTCCTACAATGAGCAGTTCTTC
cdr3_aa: CASSYPTSGSGSYNEQFF

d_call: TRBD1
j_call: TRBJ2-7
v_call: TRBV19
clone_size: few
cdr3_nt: TGTGCCAGTAGTCAAGGACAGGGTATCCACGAGCAGTACTTC
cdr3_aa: CASSQGQGIHEQYF